A selection of T cell receptor beta chains follows, all from one sample in a study of cytomegalovirus exposure and HLA in healthy donors. Using immunoSEQ multiplex PCR, the repertoire was profiled, and TCRdb retains in-frame clones only, with some absent. The profile shows roughly 200,000 clones, 76% of them singletons. The sequenced sample consisted of PBMCs. These receptors were obtained from a man aged 18 to 30 in good health and CMV-seronegative. Each CDR3 is given with its conserved first and last residue. Each record gives: J gene, CDR3 length, clone size, D gene, V gene, CDR3 protein, CDR3 DNA. D genes are given only for firm matches. Some rows mark clone size as missing; the rest say once, few, many or name a class of expanded clone.

>TRBJ1-1|16|.|.|TRBV19
CASSIRSGQFRAEAFF
TGTGCCAGTAGTATTCGCAGTGGACAGTTTCGCGCTGAAGCTTTCTTT
>TRBJ1-1|15|few|.|TRBV9
CASSVGTLPNTEAFF
TGTGCCAGCAGCGTAGGGACACTACCGAACACTGAAGCTTTCTTT
>TRBJ1-2|13|few|.|TRBV6-5
CASSYQGYNGYTF
TGTGCCAGCAGTTACCAGGGTTATAATGGCTACACCTTC
>TRBJ2-1|16|.|.|TRBV25-1
CASSLSASSSYNEQFF
TGTGCCAGCAGCCTAAGCGCCTCCAGCTCCTACAATGAGCAGTTCTTC
>TRBJ1-2|13|.|TRBD1|TRBV11-1
CASSRDRAYGYTF
TGTGCCAGCAGCCGGGACAGGGCCTACGGCTACACCTTC
>TRBJ2-7|17|.|TRBD2|TRBV5-1
CASSLDGLAGVGYEQYF
TGCGCCAGCAGCTTGGACGGACTAGCGGGAGTAGGATACGAGCAGTACTTC
>TRBJ2-7|15|.|TRBD2|TRBV27
CASRSGLAASYEQYF
TGTGCCAGCAGGTCCGGACTAGCGGCCTCCTACGAGCAGTACTTC
>TRBJ2-1|16|few|TRBD2|TRBV4-1
CASSQASGSSYNEQFF
TGCGCCAGCAGCCAGGCTAGCGGGAGCTCCTACAATGAGCAGTTCTTC
>TRBJ1-5|14|.|.|TRBV27
CASSPRHLNQPQHF
TGTGCCAGCAGCCCAAGACATCTCAATCAGCCCCAGCATTTT
>TRBJ2-7|15|.|.|TRBV28
CASSPRQVVLDEQYF
TGTGCCAGCAGTCCACGACAGGTTGTCCTGGACGAGCAGTACTTC
>TRBJ2-1|16|few|TRBD2|TRBV2
CASRPLAGVSYNEQFF
TGTGCCAGCAGGCCCCTAGCGGGAGTTTCCTACAATGAGCAGTTCTTC
>TRBJ2-1|16|.|TRBD2|TRBV4-1
CASSRPGSGGRNEQFF
TGCGCCAGCAGCCGGCCCGGGAGCGGGGGCAGGAATGAGCAGTTCTTC
>TRBJ2-5|15|.|TRBD2|TRBV27
CASSLSGRAWETQYF
TGTGCCAGCAGTTTATCTGGGAGGGCCTGGGAGACCCAGTACTTC
>TRBJ1-4|16|.|.|TRBV21-1
CASSKTGRDTNEKLFF
TGTGCCAGCAGCAAGACAGGGCGAGACACTAATGAAAAACTGTTTTTT
>TRBJ1-2|13|.|.|TRBV28
CASSFSHSYGYTF
TGTGCCAGCAGTTTCTCCCATAGCTATGGCTACACCTTC
>TRBJ2-3|17|.|.|TRBV27
CASTLAHAAGETDTQYF
TGTGCCAGCACCCTGGCTCATGCGGCAGGGGAGACAGATACGCAGTATTTT
>TRBJ2-2|18|.|TRBD2|TRBV5-1
CASSSTLFLAGVDGELFF
TGCGCCAGCAGCTCGACCCTTTTTCTAGCGGGAGTAGACGGGGAGCTGTTTTTT
>TRBJ2-7|15|.|.|TRBV9
CASSLIAEAGYEQYF
TGTGCCAGCAGCCTCATAGCGGAGGCGGGCTACGAGCAGTACTTC
>TRBJ1-2|14|.|TRBD1|TRBV2
CASSERRDSYGYTF
TGTGCCAGCAGTGAACGGCGGGACAGCTATGGCTACACCTTC
>TRBJ2-3|15|.|TRBD1|TRBV30
CAWVGLTGGTDTQYF
TGTGCCTGGGTCGGACTGACAGGGGGAACAGATACGCAGTATTTT
>TRBJ2-2|15|.|.|TRBV5-8
CASRGAGMATGELFF
TGTGCCAGCAGGGGGGCAGGTATGGCGACCGGGGAGCTGTTTTTT
>TRBJ2-7|11|.|.|TRBV20-1
CSAREGYEQYF
TGCAGTGCTAGGGAGGGCTACGAGCAGTACTTC
>TRBJ2-7|13|few|.|TRBV28
CASSLTGSGEQYF
TGTGCCAGCAGTCTCACAGGGTCCGGCGAGCAGTACTTC
>TRBJ1-1|16|.|.|TRBV19
CASLQWAGDWNTEAFF
TGTGCCAGTCTACAATGGGCAGGGGATTGGAACACTGAAGCTTTCTTT
>TRBJ2-3|13|.|.|TRBV10-3
CAINPAGTDTQYF
TGTGCCATCAATCCGGCGGGCACAGATACGCAGTATTTT
>TRBJ2-7|15|few|TRBD2|TRBV19
CASSIGTSGSGEQYF
TGTGCCAGTAGTATAGGGACTAGCGGGAGCGGAGAGCAGTACTTC
>TRBJ2-7|13|once|TRBD1|TRBV5-4
CASSRQGADEQYF
TGTGCCAGCAGCCGACAGGGGGCTGACGAGCAGTACTTC
>TRBJ1-1|18|.|TRBD1|TRBV27
CASSRNAGQGALNTEAFF
TGTGCCAGCAGCCGCAACGCGGGACAGGGGGCGCTGAACACTGAAGCTTTCTTT
>TRBJ1-2|13|.|.|TRBV2
CASRIQELHGYTF
TGTGCCAGCAGGATACAGGAGCTCCACGGCTACACCTTC
>TRBJ2-7|21|few|TRBD1|TRBV12-5
CASGLAPAGQGIYTSSYEQYF
TGTGCTAGTGGTTTGGCCCCGGCGGGACAGGGGATATATACGAGCTCCTACGAGCAGTACTTC
>TRBJ2-7|13|.|.|TRBV27
CASGQQGSYEQYF
TGTGCCAGCGGGCAACAGGGTTCCTACGAGCAGTACTTC
>TRBJ1-1|14|.|.|TRBV14
CASSRQAMNTEAFF
TGTGCCAGCAGTAGACAGGCGATGAACACTGAAGCTTTCTTT
>TRBJ2-7|13|.|TRBD1|TRBV30
CAWSPDRGSEQYF
TGTGCCTGGAGTCCCGACAGGGGAAGCGAGCAGTACTTC
>TRBJ2-3|11|.|.|TRBV2
CASSNTDTQYF
TGCGCCAGCAGCAACACAGATACGCAGTATTTT
>TRBJ2-7|16|.|TRBD2|TRBV25-1
CASSDRRTRNSDEQYF
TGTGCCAGCAGTGACCGCCGGACTAGGAATAGTGACGAGCAGTACTTC
>TRBJ1-4|11|.|.|TRBV30
CAWMGGEKLFF
TGTGCCTGGATGGGCGGGGAAAAACTGTTTTTT
>TRBJ2-2|17|.|.|TRBV18
CASSHQGGSIGTGELFF
TGTGCCAGCTCGCATCAAGGGGGATCCATCGGTACCGGGGAGCTGTTTTTT
>TRBJ1-2|15|few|TRBD1|TRBV10-3
CAISESRAGGYGYTF
TGTGCCATCAGTGAGTCGAGGGCAGGGGGTTATGGCTACACCTTC
>TRBJ1-3|14|.|.|TRBV10-3
CAISEVSSGNTIYF
TGTGCCATCAGTGAGGTCAGCTCTGGAAACACCATATATTTT
>TRBJ1-5|13|.|.|TRBV10-3
CAIRQGPYQPQHF
TGTGCCATCAGGCAGGGGCCTTATCAGCCCCAGCATTTT
>TRBJ2-1|15|once|TRBD2|TRBV2
CASREGLAVNNEQFF
TGTGCCAGCAGGGAGGGACTAGCGGTCAACAATGAGCAGTTCTTC
>TRBJ2-3|15|.|.|TRBV5-4
CASSFRAASTDTQYF
TGTGCCAGCAGCTTCCGCGCCGCTAGCACAGATACGCAGTATTTT
>TRBJ2-3|14|.|TRBD1|TRBV2
CASRRTGLADTQYF
TGTGCCAGCAGGAGGACAGGGTTGGCAGATACGCAGTATTTT
>TRBJ1-2|16|.|.|TRBV2
CASSFPGQGLNYGYTF
TGTGCCAGCAGTTTTCCGGGACAAGGGCTTAACTATGGCTACACCTTC
>TRBJ2-3|17|.|.|TRBV21-1
CASKVTSGRGVVDTQYF
TGTGCCAGCAAGGTAACTAGCGGGAGAGGGGTTGTAGATACGCAGTATTTT
>TRBJ2-7|12|.|.|TRBV10-3
CATGPGNHEQYF
TGTGCCACCGGACCGGGGAACCACGAGCAGTACTTC
>TRBJ2-7|16|.|.|TRBV5-1
CASSYHRRTGPYEQYF
TGCGCCAGCAGCTACCACCGTAGGACTGGCCCCTACGAGCAGTACTTC
>TRBJ2-1|16|few|TRBD2|TRBV9
CASSAHQREGLSEQFF
TGTGCCAGCAGCGCCCATCAGCGGGAGGGCCTTAGTGAGCAGTTCTTC
>TRBJ2-7|14|few|.|TRBV30
CAWSFRGSLYEQYF
TGTGCCTGGAGTTTCAGGGGATCACTGTACGAGCAGTACTTC
>TRBJ1-2|15|.|.|TRBV10-2
CASSEFQGPLSGYTF
TGCGCCAGCAGTGAGTTCCAGGGCCCCCTTTCTGGCTACACCTTC
>TRBJ2-7|19|.|TRBD2|TRBV6-1
CASSEAVTSGSRSSYEQYF
TGTGCCAGCAGTGAAGCCGTGACTAGCGGGAGCCGCAGCTCCTACGAGCAGTACTTC
>TRBJ2-7|16|.|.|TRBV4-1
CASSQDPGTGLYEQYF
TGCGCCAGCAGCCAAGATCCGGGAACAGGGCTCTACGAGCAGTACTTC
>TRBJ2-1|16|.|TRBD2|TRBV5-1
CASSPWTSGRDNEQFF
TGCGCCAGCAGCCCGTGGACTAGCGGGAGGGATAATGAGCAGTTCTTC
>TRBJ2-7|16|.|.|TRBV13
CASSRDGGRASYEQYF
TGTGCCAGCAGCCGAGACGGGGGGCGGGCGTCCTACGAGCAGTACTTC
>TRBJ1-1|13|.|.|TRBV10-3
CAIRGALNTEAFF
TGTGCCATCAGGGGGGCTTTGAACACTGAAGCTTTCTTT
>TRBJ2-1|17|.|TRBD2|TRBV29-1
CSVEDLRGLPGRDEQFF
TGCAGCGTTGAAGATCTAAGGGGTCTGCCAGGGAGGGATGAGCAGTTCTTC
>TRBJ1-2|15|.|TRBD1|TRBV6-5
CASSYSRQGAGGYTF
TGTGCCAGCAGTTACTCCCGACAGGGGGCGGGTGGCTACACCTTC
>TRBJ2-7|17|once|.|TRBV19
CASKEGVYGGTSYEQYF
TGTGCCAGTAAAGAAGGGGTCTATGGCGGGACTTCCTACGAGCAGTACTTC